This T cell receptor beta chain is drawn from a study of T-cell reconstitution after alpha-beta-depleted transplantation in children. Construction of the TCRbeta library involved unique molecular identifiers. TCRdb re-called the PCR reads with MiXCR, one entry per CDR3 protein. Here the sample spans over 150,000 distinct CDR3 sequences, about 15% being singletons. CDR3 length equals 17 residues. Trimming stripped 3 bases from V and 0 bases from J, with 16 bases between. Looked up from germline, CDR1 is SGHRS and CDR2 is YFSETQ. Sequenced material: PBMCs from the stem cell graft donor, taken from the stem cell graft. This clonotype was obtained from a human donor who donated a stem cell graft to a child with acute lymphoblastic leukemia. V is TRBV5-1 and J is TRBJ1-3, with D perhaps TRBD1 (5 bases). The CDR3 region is CASSSEQVSSSGNTIYF. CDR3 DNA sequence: TGCGCCAGCAGCTCCGAACAGGTCTCTAGCTCTGGAAACACCATATATTTT.